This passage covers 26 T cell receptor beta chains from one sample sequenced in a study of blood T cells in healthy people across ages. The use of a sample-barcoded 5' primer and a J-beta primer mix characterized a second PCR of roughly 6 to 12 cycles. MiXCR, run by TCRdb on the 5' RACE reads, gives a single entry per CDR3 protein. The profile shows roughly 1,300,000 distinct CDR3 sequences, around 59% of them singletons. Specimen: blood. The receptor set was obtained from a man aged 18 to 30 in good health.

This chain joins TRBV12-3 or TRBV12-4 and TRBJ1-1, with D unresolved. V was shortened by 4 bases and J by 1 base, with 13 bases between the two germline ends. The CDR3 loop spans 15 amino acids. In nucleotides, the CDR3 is TGTGCCAGCAGTTCTCGCGTGGCCGGGAACACTGAAGCTTTCTTT. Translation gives CASSSRVAGNTEAFF.

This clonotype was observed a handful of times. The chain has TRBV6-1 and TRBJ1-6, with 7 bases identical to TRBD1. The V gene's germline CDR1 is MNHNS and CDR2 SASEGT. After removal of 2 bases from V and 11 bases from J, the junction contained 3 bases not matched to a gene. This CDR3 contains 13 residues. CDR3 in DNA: TGTGCCAGCAGTGAATCTCAGGGGGCACCCCTCCACTTT. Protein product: CASSESQGAPLHF.

Here the CDR3 DNA reads TGCAGCGTAAGGGGGTACCAAGAGACCCAGTACTTC. It codes for CSVRGYQETQYF. V gene TRBV29-1 combines with J gene TRBJ2-5; D might be TRBD1 (6 bases). Between the trimmed V and J ends, which lost 6 bases and 0 bases, there was a span of 8 bases. The CDR3 sequence is 12 residues long. Germline CDR1 SQVTM, CDR2 ANQGSEA.

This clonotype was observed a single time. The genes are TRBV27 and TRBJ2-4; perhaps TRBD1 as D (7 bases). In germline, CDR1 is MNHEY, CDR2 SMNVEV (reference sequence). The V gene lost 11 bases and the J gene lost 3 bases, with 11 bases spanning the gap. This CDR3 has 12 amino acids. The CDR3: CASQGGKNIQYF. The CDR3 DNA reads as TGTGCCTCTCAGGGGGGCAAAAACATTCAGTACTTC.

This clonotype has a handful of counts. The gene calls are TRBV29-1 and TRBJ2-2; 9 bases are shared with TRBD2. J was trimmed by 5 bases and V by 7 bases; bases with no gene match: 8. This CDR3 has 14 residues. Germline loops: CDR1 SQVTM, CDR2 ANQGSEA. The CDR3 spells CSGKLAGGTGELFF. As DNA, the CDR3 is TGCAGCGGCAAACTAGCGGGTGGGACCGGGGAGCTGTTTTTT.

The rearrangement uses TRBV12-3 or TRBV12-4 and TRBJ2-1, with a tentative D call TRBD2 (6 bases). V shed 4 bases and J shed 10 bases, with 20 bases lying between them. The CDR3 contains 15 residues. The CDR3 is CASSSHTSRREEQFF. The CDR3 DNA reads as TGTGCCAGCAGTTCCCATACTAGCAGACGAGAGGAGCAGTTCTTC.

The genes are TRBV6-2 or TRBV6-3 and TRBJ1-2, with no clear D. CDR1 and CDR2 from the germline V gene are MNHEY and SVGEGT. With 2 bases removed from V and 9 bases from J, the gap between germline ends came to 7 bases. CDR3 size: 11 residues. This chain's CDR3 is CASSYEQSYTF. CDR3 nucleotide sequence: TGTGCCAGCAGTTACGAACAGAGCTACACCTTC.

The CDR3 DNA is TGCAGTGCTAGAGACGGACTCGCGGGCGAGCAGTACTTC. This translates into CSARDGLAGEQYF. V gene TRBV20-1 combines with J gene TRBJ2-7, with D perhaps TRBD2 (5 bases). Germline lookup yields CDR1 DFQATT and CDR2 SNEGSKA (reference sequence). V dropped 0 bases and J dropped 6 bases, with 12 bases sitting between them. The CDR3 has 13 residues.

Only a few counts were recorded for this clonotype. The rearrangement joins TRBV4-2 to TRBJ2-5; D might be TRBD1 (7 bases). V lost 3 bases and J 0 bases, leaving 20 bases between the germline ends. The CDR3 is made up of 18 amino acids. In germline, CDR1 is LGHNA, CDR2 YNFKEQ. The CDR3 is CASSQSLEGRGNQETQYF. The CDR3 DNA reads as TGTGCCAGCAGCCAGAGCCTGGAGGGCAGGGGGAACCAAGAGACCCAGTACTTC.

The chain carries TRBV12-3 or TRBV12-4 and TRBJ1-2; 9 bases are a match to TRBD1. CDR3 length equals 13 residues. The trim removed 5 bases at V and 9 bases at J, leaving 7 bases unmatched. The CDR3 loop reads CASSAGTGISYTF. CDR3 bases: TGTGCCAGCAGTGCAGGGACAGGGATAAGCTACACCTTC.

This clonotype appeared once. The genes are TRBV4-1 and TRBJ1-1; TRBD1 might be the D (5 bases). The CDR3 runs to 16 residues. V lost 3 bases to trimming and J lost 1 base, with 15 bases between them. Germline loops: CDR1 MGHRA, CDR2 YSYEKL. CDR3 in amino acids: CASSQVYRPTNTEAFF. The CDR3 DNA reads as TGCGCCAGCAGCCAGGTATACAGGCCGACGAACACTGAAGCTTTCTTT.

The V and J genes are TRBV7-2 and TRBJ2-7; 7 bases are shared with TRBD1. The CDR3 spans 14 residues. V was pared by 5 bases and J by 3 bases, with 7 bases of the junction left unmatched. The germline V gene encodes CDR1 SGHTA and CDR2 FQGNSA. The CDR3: CASSPLDRYYEQYF. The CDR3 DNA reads TGTGCCAGCAGCCCGTTGGACAGGTACTACGAGCAGTACTTC.

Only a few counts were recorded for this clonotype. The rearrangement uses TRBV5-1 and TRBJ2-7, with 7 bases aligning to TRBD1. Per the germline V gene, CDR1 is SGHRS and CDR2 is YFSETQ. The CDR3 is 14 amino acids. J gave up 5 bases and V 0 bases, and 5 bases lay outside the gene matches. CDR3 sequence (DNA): TGCGCCAGCAGCTTGGTTGGGACAGACGACGAGCAGTACTTC. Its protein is CASSLVGTDDEQYF.

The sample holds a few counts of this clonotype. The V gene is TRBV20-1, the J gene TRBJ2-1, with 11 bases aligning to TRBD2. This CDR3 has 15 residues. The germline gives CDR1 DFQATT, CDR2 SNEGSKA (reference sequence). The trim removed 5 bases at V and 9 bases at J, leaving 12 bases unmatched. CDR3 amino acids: CSAPSLAGGPGEQFF. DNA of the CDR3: TGCAGTGCTCCATCCTTAGCGGGAGGGCCGGGTGAGCAGTTCTTC.

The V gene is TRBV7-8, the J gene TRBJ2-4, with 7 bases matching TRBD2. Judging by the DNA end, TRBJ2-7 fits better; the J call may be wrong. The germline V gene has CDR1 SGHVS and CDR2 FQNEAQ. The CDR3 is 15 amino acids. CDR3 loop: CASSPSGGTPYEQYF. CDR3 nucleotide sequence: TGTGCCAGCAGTCCCTCGGGGGGTACGCCCTACGAGCAGTACTTC.

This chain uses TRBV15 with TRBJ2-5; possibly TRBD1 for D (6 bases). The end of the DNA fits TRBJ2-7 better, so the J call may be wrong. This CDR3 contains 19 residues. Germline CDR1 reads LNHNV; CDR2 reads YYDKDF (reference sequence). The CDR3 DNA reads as TGTGCCACCAGCAGTCGGGCTGAGGGGCGACAGGCTAGGGGCTACGAGCAGTACTTC. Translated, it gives CATSSRAEGRQARGYEQYF.

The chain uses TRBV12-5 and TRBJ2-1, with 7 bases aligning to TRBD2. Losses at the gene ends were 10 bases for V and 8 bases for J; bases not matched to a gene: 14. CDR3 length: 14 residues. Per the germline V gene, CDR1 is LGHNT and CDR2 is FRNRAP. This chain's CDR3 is CATLRGEGQDEQFF. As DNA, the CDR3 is TGTGCTACCCTTCGGGGGGAGGGCCAAGATGAGCAGTTCTTC.

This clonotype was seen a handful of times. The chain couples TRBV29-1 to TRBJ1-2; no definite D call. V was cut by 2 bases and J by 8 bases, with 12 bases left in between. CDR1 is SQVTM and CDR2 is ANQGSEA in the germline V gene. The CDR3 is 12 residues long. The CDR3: CSVERGLWGYTF. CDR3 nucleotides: TGCAGCGTTGAAAGAGGACTATGGGGCTACACCTTC.

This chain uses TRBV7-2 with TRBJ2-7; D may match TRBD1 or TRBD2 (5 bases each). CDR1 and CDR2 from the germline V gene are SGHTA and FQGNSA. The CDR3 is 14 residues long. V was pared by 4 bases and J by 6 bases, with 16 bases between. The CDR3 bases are TGTGCCAGCAGCTCACAGGTGGGGGTTAGCGAGCAGTACTTC. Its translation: CASSSQVGVSEQYF.

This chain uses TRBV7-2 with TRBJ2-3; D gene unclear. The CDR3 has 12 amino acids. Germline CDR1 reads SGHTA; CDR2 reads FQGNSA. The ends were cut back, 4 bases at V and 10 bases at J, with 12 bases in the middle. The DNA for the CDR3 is TGTGCCAGCAGCTCGGCGGTCCCAGCGCAGTATTTT. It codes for CASSSAVPAQYF.

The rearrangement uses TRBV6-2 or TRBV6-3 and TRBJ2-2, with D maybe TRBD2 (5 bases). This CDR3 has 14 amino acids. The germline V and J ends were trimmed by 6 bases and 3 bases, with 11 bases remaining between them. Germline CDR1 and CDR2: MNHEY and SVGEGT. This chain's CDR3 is CASRSRGHTGELFF. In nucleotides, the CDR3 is TGTGCCAGCAGAAGTCGGGGTCACACCGGGGAGCTGTTTTTT.

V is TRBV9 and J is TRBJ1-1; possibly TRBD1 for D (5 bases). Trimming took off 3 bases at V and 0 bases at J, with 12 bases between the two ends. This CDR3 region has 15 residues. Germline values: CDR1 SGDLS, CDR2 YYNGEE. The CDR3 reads CASSARPGMNTEAFF. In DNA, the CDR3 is TGTGCCAGCAGCGCCCGACCAGGGATGAACACTGAAGCTTTCTTT.

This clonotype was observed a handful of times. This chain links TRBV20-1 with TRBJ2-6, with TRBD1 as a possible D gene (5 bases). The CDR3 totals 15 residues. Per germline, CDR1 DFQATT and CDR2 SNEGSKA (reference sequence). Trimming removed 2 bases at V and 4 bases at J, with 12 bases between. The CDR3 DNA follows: TGCAGTGCTAGACCTACAGGCGGAGGGGCCAACGTCCTGACTTTC. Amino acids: CSARPTGGGANVLTF.

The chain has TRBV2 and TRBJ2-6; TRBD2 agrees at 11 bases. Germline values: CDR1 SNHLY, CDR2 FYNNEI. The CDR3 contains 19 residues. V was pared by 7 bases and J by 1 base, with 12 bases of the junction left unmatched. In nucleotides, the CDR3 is TGTGCCAGCACCCTGATACTAGCGGGAGTTGGGTCTGGGGCCAACGTCCTGACTTTC. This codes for CASTLILAGVGSGANVLTF.

The DNA of the CDR3 is TGTGCCAGCAGATTGGAAGGGGATACGCAGTATTTT. Translated: CASRLEGDTQYF. The chain joins TRBV11-2 to TRBJ2-3, with D uncertain. V gave up 6 bases and J gave up 6 bases, with 10 bases separating them. This CDR3 spans 12 amino acids. Germline lookup yields CDR1 SGHAT and CDR2 FQNNGV. Looking up the rest from reference TRBV11-2 and TRBJ2-3 gives the full variable domain: EAGVAQSPRYKIIEKRQSVAFWCNPISGHATLYWYQQILGQGPKLLIQFQNNGVVDDSQLPKDRFSAERLKGVDSTLKIQPAKLEDSAVYLCASRLEGDTQYFGPGTRLTVL.

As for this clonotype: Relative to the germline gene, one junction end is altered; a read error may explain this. The CDR3 DNA sequence: TGTACCAGCAGCTCGTCTAGCGGGGCGGCAGATACGCAGTATTTT. The encoded protein is CTSSSSSGAADTQYF. The V and J genes are TRBV7-9 and TRBJ2-3, with TRBD2 matching 9 bases. The CDR3 has 15 amino acids. Germline CDR1 is SEHNR and CDR2 is FQNEAQ (reference sequence).